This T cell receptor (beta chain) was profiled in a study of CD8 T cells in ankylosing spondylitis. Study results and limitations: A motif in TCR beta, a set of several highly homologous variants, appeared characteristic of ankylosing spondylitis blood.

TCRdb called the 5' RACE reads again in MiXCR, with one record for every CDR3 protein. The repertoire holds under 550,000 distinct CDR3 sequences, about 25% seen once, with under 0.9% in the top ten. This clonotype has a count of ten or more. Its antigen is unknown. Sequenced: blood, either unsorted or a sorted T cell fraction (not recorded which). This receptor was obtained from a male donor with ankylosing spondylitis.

In DNA form, the CDR3 reads TGTGCCAGCACCGAGGCTCTGGGTTCACCCCTCCACTTT. Translated: CASTEALGSPLHF. The chain joins TRBV11-3 to TRBJ1-6; unclear D gene. The germline V and J ends were trimmed by 7 bases and 9 bases, with 13 bases remaining between them. The CDR3 is made up of 13 amino acids. The germline CDR1 and CDR2 sequences are SGHNT and YENEEA.